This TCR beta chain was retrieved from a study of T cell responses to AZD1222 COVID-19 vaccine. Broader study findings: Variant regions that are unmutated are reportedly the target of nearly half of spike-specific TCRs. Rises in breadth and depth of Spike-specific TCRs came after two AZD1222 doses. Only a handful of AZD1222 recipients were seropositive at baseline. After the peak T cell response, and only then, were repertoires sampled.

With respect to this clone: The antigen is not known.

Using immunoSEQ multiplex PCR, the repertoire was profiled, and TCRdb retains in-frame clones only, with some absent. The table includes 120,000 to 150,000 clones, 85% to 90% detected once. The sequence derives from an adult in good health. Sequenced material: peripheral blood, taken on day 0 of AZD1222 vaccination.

The CDR3 DNA reads as TGTGCCAGCAGCTGGCTCGGTCGAGTTATCTCTGGAAACACCATATATTTT. Its protein is CASSWLGRVISGNTIYF. The chain has TRBV7-9 and TRBJ1-3; D unresolved. This CDR3 contains 17 residues. The V and J ends lost 4 bases and 0 bases respectively, with 16 bases between them. Per the germline V gene, CDR1 is SEHNR and CDR2 is FQNEAQ (reference sequence).